The text below deals with one T cell receptor beta chain. Germline V gene data show CDR1 as LGHNA and CDR2 as YSLEER. V shed 0 bases and J shed 3 bases, with 9 bases lying between them. This CDR3 region has 15 residues. This record belongs to a study of T cells in Graves' hyperthyroidism and ophthalmopathy. TCR beta CDR3 regions were amplified from RNA. HTBI primers were used for first-round RT-PCR of the TCR CDR3. One entry per CDR3 protein, called by TCRdb with MiXCR from the multiplex PCR reads. The table lists roughly 710,000 distinct CDR3 sequences, about 35% of them singletons. The V gene is TRBV4-3, the J gene TRBJ1-5; no clear D. The TCR originated in a woman in her thirties or forties with Graves' hyperthyroidism. The sequenced material came from blood. The DNA of the CDR3 is TGCGCCAGCAGCCAAGATCAAGGGTACAATCAGCCCCAGCATTTT. Its translation: CASSQDQGYNQPQHF.